This is a list of T cell receptor beta chains from one sample in a study of CD8+CD57+ T cells in acquired aplastic anemia. TCRdb itself ran the reads through MiXCR, one entry per CDR3 protein. Here the sample spans about half a million distinct CDR3 sequences, about a third being singletons. The sequencing sample was made of sorted CD4+, CD8+, or CD8+CD57+ T cells (not recorded which) from PBMCs. These receptors originate from a human donor with aplastic anemia. Both conserved end residues are part of each CDR3. The D gene is left open where the match is weak. Clone size, where shown, is once, few, many, or a class for clones that have expanded.

- | TRBJ2-5 | TRBV7-6 | many | CASSLEVSGSRGTQYF | TGTGCCAGCAGCTTAGAGGTTAGCGGTTCAAGAGGGACCCAGTACTTC
TRBD1 | TRBJ1-6 | TRBV6-1 | - | CASSLTQTGANSPLHF | TGTGCCAGCAGCCTTACGCAGACAGGGGCAAATTCACCCCTCCACTTT
- | TRBJ1-6 | TRBV7-9 | many | CASSYEGRGDSPLHF | TGTGCCAGCAGCTATGAGGGCAGGGGAGATTCACCCCTCCACTTT
- | TRBJ2-3 | TRBV7-3 | - | CASSLIGGPSTDTQYF | TGTGCCAGCAGCTTAATTGGCGGCCCTAGCACAGATACGCAGTATTTT
- | TRBJ2-3 | TRBV20-1 | many | CSARALRSTDTQYF | TGCAGTGCTAGAGCCCTTCGTAGCACAGATACGCAGTATTTT
- | TRBJ2-3 | TRBV9 | - | CARSEAASTDTQYF | TGTGCCCGCAGCGAAGCGGCTAGCACAGATACGCAGTATTTT
TRBD1 | TRBJ2-5 | TRBV2 | many | CASNDQQGYQETQYF | TGTGCCAGCAATGATCAACAGGGGTACCAAGAGACCCAGTACTTC
TRBD1 | TRBJ1-4 | TRBV4-3 | - | CASSQDLTWGQGYEKLFF | TGCGCCAGCAGCCAAGATCTTACTTGGGGACAGGGGTACGAAAAACTGTTTTTT
- | TRBJ2-2 | TRBV10-3 | once | CAIEEESGELFF | TGTGCCATCGAGGAGGAAAGCGGGGAGCTGTTTTTT
- | TRBJ2-3 | TRBV20-1 | - | CSATLWGLNTDTQYF | TGCAGTGCTACCCTTTGGGGACTTAACACAGATACGCAGTATTTT
- | TRBJ2-3 | TRBV29-1 | once | CSVEEGSGTQYF | TGCAGCGTTGAAGAGGGGTCAGGTACGCAGTATTTT
- | TRBJ2-7 | TRBV10-2 | many | CASSETARGMFSHEQYF | TGCGCCAGCAGCGAAACTGCCCGGGGGATGTTTTCCCACGAGCAGTACTTC
TRBD1 | TRBJ1-2 | TRBV7-9 | - | CASSPRDRGRGGYTF | TGTGCCAGCTCCCCAAGGGACAGGGGGCGCGGTGGCTACACCTTC
TRBD2 | TRBJ2-5 | TRBV19 | few | CASSIVWTSGTETQYF | TGTGCCAGTAGTATAGTCTGGACTAGCGGGACAGAGACCCAGTACTTC
- | TRBJ2-4 | TRBV20-1 | - | CSARDDRLAKNIQYF | TGCAGTGCTAGAGATGACAGACTAGCCAAAAACATTCAGTACTTC
- | TRBJ1-1 | TRBV29-1 | once | CSVDWAQTGTAEAFF | TGCAGCGTTGATTGGGCCCAAACAGGGACCGCTGAAGCTTTCTTT